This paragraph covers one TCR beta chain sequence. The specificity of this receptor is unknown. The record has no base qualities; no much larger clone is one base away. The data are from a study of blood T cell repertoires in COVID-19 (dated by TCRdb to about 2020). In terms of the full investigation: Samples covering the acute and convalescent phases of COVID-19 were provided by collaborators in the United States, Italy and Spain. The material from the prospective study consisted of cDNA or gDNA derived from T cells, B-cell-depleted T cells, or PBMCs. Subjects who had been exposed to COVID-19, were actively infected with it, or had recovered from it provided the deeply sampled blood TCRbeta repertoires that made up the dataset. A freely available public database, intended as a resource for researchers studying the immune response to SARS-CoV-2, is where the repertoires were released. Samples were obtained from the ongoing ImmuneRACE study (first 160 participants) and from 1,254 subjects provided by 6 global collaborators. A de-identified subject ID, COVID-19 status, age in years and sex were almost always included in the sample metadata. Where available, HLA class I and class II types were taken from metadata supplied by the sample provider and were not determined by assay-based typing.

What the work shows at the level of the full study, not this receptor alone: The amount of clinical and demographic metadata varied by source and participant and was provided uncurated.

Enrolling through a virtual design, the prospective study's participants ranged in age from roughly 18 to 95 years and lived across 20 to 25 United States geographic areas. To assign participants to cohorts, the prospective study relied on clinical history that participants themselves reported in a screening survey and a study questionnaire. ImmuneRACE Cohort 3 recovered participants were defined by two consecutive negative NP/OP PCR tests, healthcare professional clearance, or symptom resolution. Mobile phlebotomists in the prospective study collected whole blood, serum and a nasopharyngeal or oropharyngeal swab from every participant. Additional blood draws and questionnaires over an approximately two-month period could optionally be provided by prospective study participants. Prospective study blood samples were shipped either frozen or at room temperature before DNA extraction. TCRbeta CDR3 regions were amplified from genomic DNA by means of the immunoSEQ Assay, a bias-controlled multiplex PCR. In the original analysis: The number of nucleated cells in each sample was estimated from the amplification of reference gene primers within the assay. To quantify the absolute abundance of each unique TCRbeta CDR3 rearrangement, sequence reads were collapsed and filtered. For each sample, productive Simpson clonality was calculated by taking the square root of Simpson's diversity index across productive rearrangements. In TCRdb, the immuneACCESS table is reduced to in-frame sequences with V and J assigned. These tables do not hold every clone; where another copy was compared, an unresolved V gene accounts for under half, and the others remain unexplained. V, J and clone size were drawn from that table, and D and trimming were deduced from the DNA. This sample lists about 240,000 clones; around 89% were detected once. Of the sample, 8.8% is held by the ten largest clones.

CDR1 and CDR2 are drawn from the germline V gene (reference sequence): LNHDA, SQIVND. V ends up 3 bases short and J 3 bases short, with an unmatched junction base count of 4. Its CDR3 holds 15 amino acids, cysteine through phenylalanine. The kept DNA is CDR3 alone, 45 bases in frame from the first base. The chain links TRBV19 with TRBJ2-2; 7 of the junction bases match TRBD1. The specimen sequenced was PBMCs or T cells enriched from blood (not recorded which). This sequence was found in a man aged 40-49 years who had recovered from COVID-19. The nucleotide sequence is TGTGCCAGTAGTATTAGGGGACAGTACACCGGGGAGCTGTTTTTT. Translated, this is CASSIRGQYTGELFF.